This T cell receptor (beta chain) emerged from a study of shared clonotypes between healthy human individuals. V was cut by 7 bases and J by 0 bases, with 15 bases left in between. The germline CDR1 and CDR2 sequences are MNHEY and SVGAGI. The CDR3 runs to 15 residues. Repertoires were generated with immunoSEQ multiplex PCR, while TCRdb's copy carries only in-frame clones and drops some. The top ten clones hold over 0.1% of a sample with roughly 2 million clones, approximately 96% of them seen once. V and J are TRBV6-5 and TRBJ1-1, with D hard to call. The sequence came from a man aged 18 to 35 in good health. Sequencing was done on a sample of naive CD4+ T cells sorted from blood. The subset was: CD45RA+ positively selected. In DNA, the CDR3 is TGTGCCAGCAAACTAAACCGGCTTATGAACACTGAAGCTTTCTTT. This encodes CASKLNRLMNTEAFF.